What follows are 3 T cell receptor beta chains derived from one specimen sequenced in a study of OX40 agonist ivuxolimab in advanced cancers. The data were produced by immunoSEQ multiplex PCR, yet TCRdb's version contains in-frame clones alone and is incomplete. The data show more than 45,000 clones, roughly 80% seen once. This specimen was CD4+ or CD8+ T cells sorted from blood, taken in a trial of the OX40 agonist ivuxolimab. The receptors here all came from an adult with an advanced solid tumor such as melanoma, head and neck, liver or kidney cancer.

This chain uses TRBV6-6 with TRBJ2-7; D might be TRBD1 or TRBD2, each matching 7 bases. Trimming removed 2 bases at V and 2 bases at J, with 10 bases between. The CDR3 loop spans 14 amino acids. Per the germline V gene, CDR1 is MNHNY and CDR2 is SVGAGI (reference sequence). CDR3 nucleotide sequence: TGTGCCAGCAGTTACGGGAGGGGGCCCTACGAGCAGTACTTC. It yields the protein CASSYGRGPYEQYF.

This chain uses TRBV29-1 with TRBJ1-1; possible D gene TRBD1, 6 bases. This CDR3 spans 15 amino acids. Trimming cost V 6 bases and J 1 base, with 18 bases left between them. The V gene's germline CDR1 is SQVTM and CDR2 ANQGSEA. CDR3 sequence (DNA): TGCAGCGTCACAAAGAACAGGGCGGGGAACACTGAAGCTTTCTTT. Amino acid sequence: CSVTKNRAGNTEAFF.

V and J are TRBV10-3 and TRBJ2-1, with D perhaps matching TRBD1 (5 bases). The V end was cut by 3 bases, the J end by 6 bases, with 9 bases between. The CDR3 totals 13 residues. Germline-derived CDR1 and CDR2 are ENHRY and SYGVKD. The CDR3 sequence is CAISDPRVNEQFF. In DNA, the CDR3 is TGTGCCATCAGTGACCCCAGGGTCAATGAGCAGTTCTTC.